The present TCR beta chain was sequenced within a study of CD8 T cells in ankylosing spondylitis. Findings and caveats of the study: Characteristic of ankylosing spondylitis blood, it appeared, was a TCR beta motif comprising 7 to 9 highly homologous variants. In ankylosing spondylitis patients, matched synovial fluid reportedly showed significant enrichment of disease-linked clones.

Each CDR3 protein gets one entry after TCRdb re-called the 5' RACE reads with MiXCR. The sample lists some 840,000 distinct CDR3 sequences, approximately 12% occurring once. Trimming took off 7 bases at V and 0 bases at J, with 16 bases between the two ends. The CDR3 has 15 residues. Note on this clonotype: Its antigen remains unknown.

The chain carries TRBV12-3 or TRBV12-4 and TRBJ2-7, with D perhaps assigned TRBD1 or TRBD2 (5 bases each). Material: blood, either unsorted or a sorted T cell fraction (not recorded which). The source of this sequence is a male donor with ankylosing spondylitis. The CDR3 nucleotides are TGTGCCAGCAAACTAGGAATAGGGGACTCCTACGAGCAGTACTTC. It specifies CASKLGIGDSYEQYF.